The clone carrying this TCR beta chain has more than one count but fewer than ten. Its antigen is unidentified. PCR was performed using 60 Vbeta and 13 Jbeta primers. Some clones are missing from TCRdb's copy, which holds only in-frame ones; the method was immunoSEQ multiplex PCR. The sample carries fewer than 200,000 clones, around 80% recorded once. These data belong to a study of cytomegalovirus exposure and HLA in healthy donors. Whole-study context: Drawn from HLA-typed donors, around 85 million unique TCRs were held in an early data release.

Study results and caveats: One variant, a missense change in DCLRE1C, was linked in a later analysis to TCR beta V- and J-gene trimming.

The TCR originated in a woman aged 18 to 35 in good health and CMV-seronegative. Specimen: PBMCs.

CDR3 bases: TGTGCCAGCAGTTTAACTAGGGACACCGGGGAGCTGTTTTTT. This sequence encodes CASSLTRDTGELFF. The chain carries TRBV2 and TRBJ2-2; TRBD2 might be the D (5 bases). Germline CDR1 SNHLY, CDR2 FYNNEI. The CDR3 has 14 amino acids. Trimming left V 5 bases short and J 3 bases short, with 10 bases between.